This T cell receptor beta chain was observed in a study of identifying expanded T cells in peripheral blood. As concerns this clone: What it binds is not known.

Overall study findings and caveats: Clone count variance between roughly two-week samples rose with total template count. Over around two and four weeks, about 17 and 20 clones changed, versus around 1.2 between replicates.

Data came from immunoSEQ multiplex PCR; TCRdb stores just in-frame clones and leaves some out. The sample holds approximately 100,000 clones, 70% to 90% seen once. Collection occurred without any documented infections or immune events in donors. The V end was cut by 4 bases, the J end by 5 bases, with 11 bases between. Germline CDR1 is LGHNA and CDR2 is YSLEER. The CDR3 spans 14 residues. Material for sequencing was blood. This chain links TRBV4-3 with TRBJ2-2; D is undetermined. The sequence came from a person between 18 and 75 years old in good health. The CDR3 coding sequence is TGCGCCAGCAGCCTGTTAAGGTTGACCGGGGAGCTGTTTTTT. Its protein is CASSLLRLTGELFF.